A single sample is the source of the 4 T cell receptor beta chains below, sequenced in a study of T cells in narcolepsy. Sequencing was performed with immunoSEQ multiplex PCR; in TCRdb, only in-frame clones are kept and a portion is missing. The sample has tens of thousands of clones, about four fifths seen once. Sequenced: CD45RA- memory CD4+ T cells from PBMCs. These receptors were taken from a human donor with narcolepsy.

The rearrangement links TRBV7-9 to TRBJ1-3, with unresolved D. CDR1 and CDR2 from the germline V gene are SEHNR and FQNEAQ (reference sequence). With 5 bases removed from V and 6 bases from J, the gap between germline ends came to 8 bases. The CDR3 length is 12 residues. The CDR3 nucleotides read TGTGCCAGCAGCCCAACAGTAAACACCATATATTTT. Translation: CASSPTVNTIYF.

The J gene is TRBJ2-7, the V gene TRBV2, with 8 nucleotides matching TRBD1. The CDR3 runs to 20 residues. Unmatched junction bases numbered 17, after V lost 0 bases and J lost 1 base. Germline assignment: CDR1 SNHLY and CDR2 FYNNEI. This chain's CDR3 is CASSEAGTPLTGDISYEQYF. DNA for the CDR3: TGTGCCAGCAGTGAAGCGGGAACCCCTCTGACAGGGGATATTTCCTACGAGCAGTACTTC.

The rearrangement uses TRBV7-2 and TRBJ2-5, with TRBD2 matching 8 bases. Germline V gene data show CDR1 as SGHTA and CDR2 as FQGNSA. The CDR3 runs 16 residues. The J segment lost 0 bases and the V segment lost 5 bases, leaving 8 bases of the junction unmatched. The CDR3 here is CASSARLARNQETQYF. As DNA, the CDR3 is TGTGCCAGCAGCGCGAGACTAGCGCGGAACCAAGAGACCCAGTACTTC.

This chain connects TRBV2 to TRBJ1-1, with D perhaps TRBD1 (6 bases). With 3 bases removed from V and 4 bases from J, the gap between germline ends came to 12 bases. The germline CDR1 and CDR2 sequences are SNHLY and FYNNEI. The CDR3 contains 14 residues. The CDR3 here is CASSEGAPSTEAFF. The CDR3 DNA reads as TGTGCCAGCAGTGAGGGGGCCCCTTCCACTGAAGCTTTCTTT.